A selection of T cell receptor beta chains follows, all from one sample in a study of T cell changes during pregnancy in multiple sclerosis. Sequenced by immunoSEQ multiplex PCR; TCRdb stores in-frame clones only, minus some. In the table there are 30,000 to 40,000 clones, about 94% of which are singletons. This specimen consisted of CD4+ T cells from peripheral blood mononuclear cells, obtained in the second trimester of pregnancy. The origin of the receptors is a female donor with multiple sclerosis, enrolled in a pregnancy study. The CDR3 runs from the conserved cysteine through the conserved F or W. D genes are given only for firm matches. Clone size is stated in some rows and not others, as once, few, many or a class when expanded.

TRBD2	TRBV11-2	TRBJ2-1	NA	CASSLLAGGPNEQFF	TGTGCCAGCAGCTTACTAGCGGGAGGGCCAAATGAGCAGTTCTTC
TRBD1	TRBV7-6	TRBJ1-2	NA	CASSLRYRGHCNYGYTF	TGTGCCAGCAGCTTAAGGTACAGGGGACACTGTAACTATGGCTACACCTTC
NA	TRBV6-5	TRBJ1-5	NA	CASSSGADYQPQHF	TGTGCCAGCAGTTCTGGGGCAGACTATCAGCCCCAGCATTTT
TRBD1	TRBV7-3	TRBJ1-2	NA	CASSTRTGYGYTF	TGTGCCAGCAGCACCCGGACAGGGTATGGCTACACCTTC
NA	TRBV5-1	TRBJ1-2	NA	CASSSVEAYGYTF	TGCGCCAGCAGCTCTGTGGAGGCCTATGGCTACACCTTC
TRBD1	TRBV18	TRBJ2-7	NA	CASSPLAPDRGLSYEQYF	TGTGCCAGCTCACCCCTAGCCCCCGACAGGGGGCTATCCTACGAGCAGTACTTC
NA	TRBV6-1	TRBJ1-2	once	CASSDPPGYGYTF	TGTGCCAGCAGCGACCCCCCCGGGTATGGCTACACCTTC
NA	TRBV27	TRBJ2-2	NA	CASSFRQGTAAITGELFF	TGTGCCAGCAGTTTCCGTCAGGGGACCGCGGCGATCACCGGGGAGCTGTTTTTT
NA	TRBV2	TRBJ1-5	NA	CASSEIGQGWNQPQHF	TGTGCCAGCAGTGAAATTGGGCAGGGATGGAATCAGCCCCAGCATTTT
TRBD2	TRBV11-1	TRBJ2-1	NA	CASSRPGLANNEQFF	TGTGCCAGCAGCCGTCCGGGACTAGCGAACAATGAGCAGTTCTTC
NA	TRBV7-3	TRBJ2-5	NA	CASSPRGGGETQYF	TGTGCCAGCAGCCCGAGGGGGGGCGGCGAGACCCAGTACTTC
NA	TRBV11-3	TRBJ2-3	NA	CASSKSPSTDTQYF	TGTGCCAGCAGCAAAAGCCCTAGCACAGATACGCAGTATTTT
NA	TRBV10-3	TRBJ2-1	NA	CAISDQGRDNEQFF	TGTGCCATCAGTGACCAGGGAAGGGACAATGAGCAGTTCTTC
TRBD1	TRBV28	TRBJ2-7	NA	CATNQGGTGGYEQYF	TGTGCCACCAATCAGGGGGGGACAGGGGGCTACGAGCAGTACTTC
TRBD2	TRBV7-6	TRBJ2-2	NA	CASSLGSGPGELFF	TGTGCCAGCAGCTTAGGTAGCGGGCCCGGGGAGCTGTTTTTT
NA	TRBV5-4	TRBJ2-1	NA	CASSLPDKGEFF	TGTGCCAGCAGCTTGCCAGACAAAGGGGAGTTCTTC
TRBD1	TRBV5-1	TRBJ1-3	NA	CASSPGGGGNTIYF	TGCGCCAGCAGCCCAGGGGGTGGTGGAAACACCATATATTTT
NA	TRBV5-1	TRBJ1-6	NA	CASSLGTESSYNSPLHF	TGCGCCAGCAGCTTGGGGACAGAGAGCTCCTATAATTCACCCCTCCACTTT
NA	TRBV11-1	TRBJ2-7	NA	CASSRLNTGDLEQYF	TGTGCCAGCAGCCGCCTGAACACAGGAGACCTCGAGCAGTACTTC
NA	TRBV6-6	TRBJ1-2	NA	CASSLPGENYGYTF	TGTGCCAGCAGTCTACCGGGGGAAAACTATGGCTACACCTTC
TRBD2	TRBV7-2	TRBJ2-3	NA	CASSQTSRSTDTQYF	TGTGCCAGCAGCCAGACTAGCAGAAGCACAGATACGCAGTATTTT
TRBD1	TRBV7-8	TRBJ1-2	NA	CASSLFIVGTGFGYGYTF	TGTGCCAGCAGCTTATTCATAGTTGGGACAGGGTTCGGCTATGGCTACACCTTC
TRBD1	TRBV30	TRBJ1-2	once	CAWSRDRPYGYTF	TGTGCCTGGAGTCGGGACAGGCCCTATGGCTACACCTTC
TRBD1	TRBV29-1	TRBJ2-7	NA	CSVERGQGRSYEQYF	TGCAGCGTTGAACGGGGACAGGGTCGTTCTTACGAGCAGTACTTC
TRBD1	TRBV29-1	TRBJ2-7	NA	CSVEDEGGGYEQYF	TGCAGCGTTGAAGATGAAGGGGGCGGGTACGAGCAGTACTTC